The 23 T cell receptor beta chains in this list originate from one sample, sequenced in a study of T cells after yellow fever vaccination (dated by TCRdb to the late 2010s). Library preparation employed 5' RACE. TCRdb shows the sequencer as Illumina HiSeq 2500. TCRdb trimmed public reads at Q25 via fastp, called clones via MiXCR and kept in-frame beta chains. Here each entry gathers all rows of one CDR3 protein and keeps the most common genes and DNA. The sample table records some 560,000 distinct CDR3 sequences; under 25% of these occur just once. Around an eighth of the sample belongs to the ten largest clones. The treatment or condition label corresponds to: live attenuated yellow fever vaccine strain. The starting material was PBMCs, obtained 15 days after the yellow fever booster vaccination. The receptors stem from a man younger than 45 who received the YFV17D yellow fever vaccine.

This chain links TRBV20-1 with TRBJ2-7; D gene ambiguous. The CDR3 is 11 residues long. The germline CDR1 and CDR2 sequences are DFQATT and SNEGSKA (reference sequence). Trimming removed 7 bases from V and 5 bases from J, with 12 bases in between. The CDR3 is CSESTGDEQYF. The CDR3 nucleotides read TGCAGTGAATCGACCGGCGACGAGCAGTACTTC.

The chain links TRBV18 to TRBJ2-7, with D maybe TRBD1 (5 bases). The germline V and J ends were trimmed by 4 bases and 2 bases, with 15 bases remaining between them. The CDR3 is made up of 15 amino acids. In germline, CDR1 is KGHSH, CDR2 LQKENI. CDR3 DNA: TGTGCCAGCTCACTCTCCGTCCAGGGCCCCTACGAGCAGTACTTC. Translated: CASSLSVQGPYEQYF.

There are a few counts of this clonotype. The rearrangement uses TRBV10-3 and TRBJ2-7; D remains unclear. CDR1 is ENHRY, CDR2 SYGVKD, per germline. The V end was cut by 2 bases, the J end by 6 bases, with 8 bases between. The CDR3 has 12 residues. Here the CDR3 reads CAISERVGEQYF. CDR3 coding DNA: TGTGCCATCAGTGAGAGGGTTGGCGAGCAGTACTTC.

The sample holds a few counts of this clonotype. The CDR3 sequence: CSAQGGGGLADTQYF. The CDR3 DNA reads as TGCAGTGCCCAGGGGGGCGGGGGCCTCGCAGATACGCAGTATTTT. V is TRBV20-1 and J is TRBJ2-3; TRBD1 or TRBD2 may be the D gene (7 bases each). Trimming pared 6 bases from V and 4 bases from J, leaving 20 bases between. Per the germline V gene, CDR1 is DFQATT and CDR2 is SNEGSKA (reference sequence). The CDR3 length is 15 residues.

V gene TRBV6-5 combines with J gene TRBJ2-2, with TRBD1 matching over 7 bases. The CDR3 is 15 amino acids. V lost 1 base, J lost 6 bases, and 5 bases stayed unmatched. Germline V gives CDR1 MNHEY, CDR2 SVGAGI. CDR3: CASSYYRGISGELFF. The CDR3 DNA sequence: TGTGCCAGCAGTTACTACAGGGGTATTTCCGGGGAGCTGTTTTTT.

The chain uses TRBV12-3 or TRBV12-4 and TRBJ2-1; 10 nucleotides match TRBD1. CDR3 length: 15 residues. V was clipped by 5 bases and J by 3 bases; unmatched bases: 4. CDR3 sequence: CASSPGDRGYNEQFF. CDR3 sequence (DNA): TGTGCCAGCAGTCCCGGGGACAGGGGCTACAATGAGCAGTTCTTC.

There are a few counts of this clonotype. The V call is TRBV29-1, the J call TRBJ1-6; no clear D. The CDR3 is 13 amino acids. V shed 6 bases and J shed 8 bases, with 14 bases lying between them. Germline values: CDR1 SQVTM, CDR2 ANQGSEA. The CDR3 reads CSVRLRADSPLHF. For the CDR3, the DNA is TGCAGCGTACGACTAAGGGCGGATTCACCCCTCCACTTT.

The table lists this clonotype with a few counts. The chain joins TRBV19 to TRBJ2-7; TRBD1 aligns across 8 bases. Germline V CDR1 and CDR2: LNHDA, SQIVND (reference sequence). The CDR3 sequence is 14 residues long. V was pared by 7 bases and J by 2 bases, with 7 bases of the junction left unmatched. DNA of the CDR3: TGTGCCAGTACCGAGACAGGGGCTACCTACGAGCAGTACTTC. Its protein product is CASTETGATYEQYF.

The rearrangement joins TRBV29-1 to TRBJ2-1; 8 positions agree with TRBD2. CDR3 length equals 13 residues. The germline V gene has CDR1 SQVTM and CDR2 ANQGSEA. V lost 6 bases, J lost 3 bases, and 4 bases stayed unmatched. The chain's CDR3 is CSVLSGGYNEQFF. The CDR3 region has the DNA TGCAGCGTGTTAAGCGGGGGCTACAATGAGCAGTTCTTC.

Only a few counts were recorded for this clonotype. V is TRBV7-2 and J is TRBJ2-7, with D unclear. Looked up from germline, CDR1 is SGHTA and CDR2 is FQGNSA. The CDR3 spans 14 residues. Trimming pared 0 bases from V and 3 bases from J, leaving 9 bases between. This CDR3 reads CASSLAYELYEQYF. CDR3 coding DNA: TGTGCCAGCAGCTTAGCCTACGAGCTCTACGAGCAGTACTTC. Based on the CDR3 plus reference TRBV7-2 and TRBJ2-7, the full variable domain is GAGVSQSPSNKVTEKGKDVELRCDPISGHTALYWYRQSLGQGLEFLIYFQGNSAPDKSGLPSDRFSAERTGGSVSTLTIQRTQQEDSAVYLCASSLAYELYEQYFGPGTRLTVT.

This clonotype was picked up a small number of times. The V call is TRBV7-6, the J call TRBJ2-1, with 9 positions matching TRBD2. Germline CDR1 SGHVS, CDR2 FNYEAQ. With 2 bases clipped from V and 12 bases from J, the junction kept 11 bases outside the gene matches. The CDR3 sequence is 15 residues long. The CDR3 DNA sequence: TGTGCCAGCAGCTTATACCTAGCGGGGAAAGAGGGGCAGTTCTTC. This gives the protein CASSLYLAGKEGQFF. Filled out from reference TRBV7-6 and TRBJ2-1, the complete variable domain reads GAGVSQSPRYKVTKRGQDVALRCDPISGHVSLYWYRQALGQGPEFLTYFNYEAQQDKSGLPNDRFSAERPEGSISTLTIQRTEQRDSAMYRCASSLYLAGKEGQFFGPGTRLTVL.

The chain couples TRBV20-1 to TRBJ2-1; D is unresolved. This CDR3 region has 15 residues. Germline V lookup: CDR1 DFQATT, CDR2 SNEGSKA (reference sequence). Trimming took off 1 base at V and 2 bases at J, with 12 bases between the two ends. The DNA for the CDR3 is TGCAGTGCTAGAGTTTTCGGGTTCCCCTACAATGAGCAGTTCTTC. Its protein product is CSARVFGFPYNEQFF.

The gene calls are TRBV28 and TRBJ2-7; D call uncertain. The V and J ends lost 10 bases and 2 bases respectively, with 15 bases between them. The CDR3 consists of 13 residues. Germline-derived CDR1 and CDR2 are MDHEN and SYDVKM. The CDR3 reads CATLPGPPYEQYF. Here the CDR3 DNA reads TGTGCCACCCTTCCGGGCCCCCCCTACGAGCAGTACTTC. Full variable domain (rest looked up from reference TRBV28 and TRBJ2-7): DVKVTQSSRYLVKRTGEKVFLECVQDMDHENMFWYRQDPGLGLRLIYFSYDVKMKEKGDIPEGYSVSREKKERFSLILESASTNQTSMYLCATLPGPPYEQYFGPGTRLTVT.

The chain is built from TRBV10-3 and TRBJ2-6, with a tentative D call TRBD2 (5 bases). This CDR3 is 17 amino acids long. V was clipped by 8 bases and J by 0 bases, with 17 bases between them. Per the germline V gene, CDR1 is ENHRY and CDR2 is SYGVKD. CDR3 protein: CAIANRPGSSGANVLTF. As DNA, the CDR3 is TGTGCCATCGCAAACCGCCCGGGGAGCTCTGGGGCCAACGTCCTGACTTTC.

This clonotype occurred a few times. The chain couples TRBV5-4 to TRBJ2-7; 7 bases line up with TRBD1. Germline V gene lookup returns CDR1 SGHNT and CDR2 YYREEE (reference sequence). This CDR3 is 15 amino acids long. J was trimmed by 0 bases and V by 5 bases; bases with no gene match: 8. The DNA of the CDR3 is TGTGCCAGCAGTCGACGACAGGGAAACTCCTACGAGCAGTACTTC. Protein product: CASSRRQGNSYEQYF.

This clonotype was observed a handful of times. The J gene is TRBJ2-2, the V gene TRBV20-1, with 9 bases fitting TRBD2. CDR1 and CDR2 (germline): DFQATT, SNEGSKA (reference sequence). The length of the CDR3 is 15 residues. With 3 bases clipped from V and 3 bases from J, the junction kept 5 bases outside the gene matches. The DNA for the CDR3 is TGCAGTGCTAGCGAGGCGGGAGGGTACACCGGGGAGCTGTTTTTT. Amino acid sequence: CSASEAGGYTGELFF.

This clonotype was recorded many times. The gene calls are TRBV12-3 or TRBV12-4 and TRBJ2-5; D is possibly TRBD2 (5 bases). Trimming shortened V by 8 bases and J by 1 base, and 11 bases separated the two germline ends. CDR3 length equals 13 residues. This CDR3 reads CASFSGPQETQYF. The CDR3 region has the DNA TGTGCCAGCTTCAGCGGACCCCAAGAGACCCAGTACTTC.

In its sample, this clonotype was seen a few times. This rearrangement joins TRBV5-1 to TRBJ2-5, with 10 bases identical to TRBD2. Per germline, CDR1 SGHRS and CDR2 YFSETQ. V lost 0 bases and J lost 2; bases outside the gene matches: 7. CDR3 length: 17 amino acids. The CDR3 region is CASSLGLAGVRQETQYF. CDR3 nucleotide sequence: TGCGCCAGCAGCTTGGGCCTAGCGGGAGTCCGACAAGAGACCCAGTACTTC.

J is TRBJ2-5 and V is TRBV7-9; the D is unclear. CDR1 and CDR2 from the germline V gene are SEHNR and FQNEAQ (reference sequence). The CDR3 is 12 residues long. The V gene lost 5 bases and the J gene lost 5 bases, with 9 bases spanning the gap. The CDR3: CASSPTWETQYF. CDR3 nucleotides: TGTGCCAGCAGCCCAACCTGGGAGACCCAGTACTTC. Using reference TRBV7-9 and TRBJ2-5 for the parts outside the CDR3, the full variable domain is DTGVSQNPRHKITKRGQNVTFRCDPISEHNRLYWYRQTLGQGPEFLTYFQNEAQLEKSRLLSDRFSAERPKGSFSTLEIQRTEQGDSAMYLCASSPTWETQYFGPGTRLLVL.

This clonotype was found a few times. CDR3 nucleotide sequence: TGTCACCGACAGCCAGCTAACTATGGCTACACCTTC. This gives the protein CHRQPANYGYTF. V usage is TRBV24-1 and J usage is TRBJ1-2; D might be TRBD1 (5 bases). Germline V CDR1 and CDR2: KGHDR, SFDVKD. The CDR3 runs 12 residues.

The chain employs TRBV11-3 and TRBJ2-2; no reliable D call. The CDR3 loop spans 12 amino acids. Germline V gives CDR1 SGHNT, CDR2 YENEEA. Trimming removed 4 bases from V and 7 bases from J, with 7 bases in between. CDR3 nucleotides: TGTGCCAGCAGCTCTAACGGCGGGGAGCTGTTTTTT. This encodes CASSSNGGELFF.

This clonotype has at least ten counts. The rearrangement joins TRBV12-3 or TRBV12-4 to TRBJ2-1; D is unresolved. The CDR3 covers 14 residues. Trimming took off 1 base at V and 3 bases at J, with 7 bases between the two ends. For the CDR3, the DNA is TGTGCCAGCAGTTTAGTTGCCGGCTACAATGAGCAGTTCTTC. Residues: CASSLVAGYNEQFF.

This clonotype has only a few counts. The chain uses TRBV7-2 and TRBJ2-2; D gene uncertain. V was shortened by 2 bases and J by 2 bases, with 9 bases between the two germline ends. Germline CDR1 is SGHTA and CDR2 is FQGNSA. The CDR3 runs 15 residues. CDR3 protein: CASSLLVGNTGELFF. CDR3 coding DNA: TGTGCCAGCAGCTTATTGGTGGGAAACACCGGGGAGCTGTTTTTT.